This TCR beta chain was documented in a study of CXCR3-negative and CXCR3-positive naive CD8 T cells. General observations from the study: For CXCR3-positive naive cells, TRB CDR3s were more hydrophobic than those of CXCR3-negative naive cells.

The CDR3 extends over 16 amino acids. Every subset of CD8+ T cells was sorted in triplicate at 300,000 cells each. About this clonotype: The target antigen is unknown.

UMI-labeled 5' RACE TRB cDNA libraries were prepared from the cells. From its re-call of the 5' RACE reads, TCRdb lists each CDR3 protein once, without DNA. The sample table sets out about 50,000 distinct CDR3 sequences. The chain is built from TRBV12-3 or TRBV12-4 and TRBJ1-4; the D call of TRBD1 rests on TCRdb alone, since no DNA is present to check it. This clonotype was sampled from a human donor in good health. Some clones in this sample may be carry-over from other donors' samples. Sequenced input: naive CXCR3+ CD8+ T cells from blood. Subset indicated: CD45RO-CCR7+CD27+CD95- naive CD8+ T cells expressing CXCR3 (TNR3+). CDR3: CASSFPGGDDNEKLFF.